This T cell receptor beta chain was captured in a study of CD8 T cells in Susac syndrome (dated 2019 in TCRdb). Turning to the overall study: Repertoire sequencing was used to test whether CD8+ T cell activation and differentiation in Susac syndrome was antigen driven. Study-level results and caveats: The number of individuals in the TCR sequencing and HLA analysis was acknowledged as relatively small.

Its CDR3 holds 14 amino acids, cysteine through phenylalanine. Kept here is only the CDR3 DNA, which spans 42 bases and is read in frame from base 1. V drops 0 bases and J drops 3 bases, leaving 7 bases in between. CDR1 and CDR2, per the germline V gene, are KGHSH and LQKENI. On this clonotype: The antigen it recognizes is unknown. Qualities for individual bases were not recorded, and no much larger clone is one base off.

RNA was extracted with the RNeasy kit and about 0.5 to 1 ug was reverse transcribed using random hexamers. The immunoSEQ multiplex PCR assay, which covers 54 Vbeta and 13 Jbeta segments, was used to amplify TCR beta CDR3 regions. PCR amplification bias was corrected using a synthetic template baseline for primer optimization and computational correction. The original pipeline was this. Reads were assigned to V, D and J genes according to IMGT and analyzed in immunoSEQ Analyzer, with only productive sequences retained. To calculate clonality, Shannon entropy was normalized by log2 of the number of productive unique sequences and then subtracted from one. Public and private clones were assessed among the 100 most prevalent clones of each patient and control. Clones were defined as Susac-specific when absent from the healthy and MS cohorts, from approximately 970 published viral clones and from other ImmuneACCESS disease sequences. TCRdb handled the public reads itself, with Q25 trimming in fastp and clone calling in MiXCR, and kept productive beta chains. Identical CDR3 proteins give one entry, which carries the most common genes and DNA. TCRdb, not the authors, supplied the V and J calls. The sample table lists around 190,000 distinct CDR3 sequences, roughly 95% of them with a count of one. The top ten clones comprise about 0.094% of the sample.

High-throughput TCR beta sequencing profiled peripheral blood CD8+ and CD4+ T cells from healthy donors, Susac syndrome patients and multiple sclerosis patients. Healthy donors were age- and sex-matched controls. Bulk CD8+ and CD4+ T cells were purified by magnetic negative isolation, while CD8+ TEMRA cells were enriched using FACS. Blood was collected in EDTA tubes and processed within 24 hours, with PBMCs isolated through density gradient centrifugation. PBMCs intended for TCR sequencing were cryopreserved in liquid nitrogen and were subsequently thawed in a 37 degrees C water bath. A purity of at least 90% was achieved for sorted or isolated CD4+, CD8+ and CD8+ TEMRA cells.

The TCR comes from a human donor in good health. Material for sequencing was CD4+ T cells from PBMCs. The chain is assembled from TRBV18 and TRBJ2-3; perhaps TRBD1 is the D gene, with 5 bases matching. The nucleotides are TGTGCCAGCTCACCACCGACAGAAACAGATACGCAGTATTTT. It codes for CASSPPTETDTQYF.